This TCR beta chain was profiled in a study of cytomegalovirus exposure and HLA in healthy donors. V was pared by 1 base and J by 1 base, with 8 bases of the junction left unmatched. This CDR3 spans 17 amino acids. The germline CDR1 and CDR2 sequences are SNHLY and FYNNEI. Repertoires were generated with immunoSEQ multiplex PCR, while TCRdb's copy carries only in-frame clones and drops some. The table has 250,000 to 400,000 clones, approximately 86% seen once. This receptor was taken from a man between 25 and 39 years old in good health and CMV-seronegative. The sequenced sample was PBMCs. The V gene is TRBV2, the J gene TRBJ2-7; 9 bases map to TRBD1. CDR3 amino acids: CASSEEVGQGFSYEQYF. The DNA of the CDR3 is TGTGCCAGCAGTGAAGAGGTTGGACAGGGGTTTTCCTACGAGCAGTACTTC.